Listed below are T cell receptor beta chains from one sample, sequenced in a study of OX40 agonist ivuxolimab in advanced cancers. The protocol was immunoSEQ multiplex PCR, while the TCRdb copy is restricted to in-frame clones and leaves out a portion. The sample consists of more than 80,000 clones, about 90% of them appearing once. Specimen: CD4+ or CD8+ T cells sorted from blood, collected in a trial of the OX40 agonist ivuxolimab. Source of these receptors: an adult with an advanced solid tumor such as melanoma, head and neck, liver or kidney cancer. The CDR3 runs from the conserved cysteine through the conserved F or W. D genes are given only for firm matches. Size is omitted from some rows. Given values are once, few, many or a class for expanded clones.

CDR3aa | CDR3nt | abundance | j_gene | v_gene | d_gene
CASRLAPTGELFF | TGTGCCAGTAGACTAGCGCCCACCGGGGAGCTGTTTTTT | few | TRBJ2-2 | TRBV7-3 | TRBD2
CATRGITDSKQFF | TGTGCCACCAGAGGGATAACGGACTCTAAGCAGTTCTTC | - | TRBJ2-1 | TRBV15 | -
CASCPSVNYGAQYF | TGTGCTAGCTGCCCTAGCGTTAATTATGGCGCCCAGTACTTC | - | TRBJ2-5 | TRBV12-5 | -
CASSHGGGRDEQFF | TGTGCCAGCAGCCACGGTGGGGGGAGGGATGAGCAGTTCTTC | few | TRBJ2-1 | TRBV7-9 | TRBD2
CASSPREAPTYEQYF | TGCGCCAGCAGCCCGCGGGAGGCGCCAACCTACGAGCAGTACTTC | - | TRBJ2-7 | TRBV4-1 | TRBD2
CASSPLKALTGLSQYF | TGCGCCAGCAGCCCTCTTAAGGCTCTTACAGGGTTGTCCCAGTACTTC | - | TRBJ2-5 | TRBV5-1 | -
CASSIDRAYYQPQHF | TGTGCCAGTAGTATAGATCGGGCCTACTATCAGCCCCAGCATTTT | - | TRBJ1-5 | TRBV19 | -
CASSSQHYTSRNEQFF | TGTGCCAGCAGCTCACAACATTATACGTCTCGGAATGAGCAGTTCTTC | - | TRBJ2-1 | TRBV11-3 | -
CASSELLSSGRDNEQFF | TGTGCCAGCAGTGAACTACTTTCTAGCGGGAGAGACAATGAGCAGTTCTTC | few | TRBJ2-1 | TRBV2 | TRBD2
CAIRSQDSSQSYEQYF | TGTGCCATCAGAAGCCAGGACAGCTCACAATCCTACGAGCAGTACTTC | - | TRBJ2-7 | TRBV10-3 | -
CASTEPGLENTGELFF | TGTGCCAGCACCGAACCCGGACTAGAAAACACCGGGGAGCTGTTTTTT | - | TRBJ2-2 | TRBV25-1 | TRBD2
CASSLQGNNEKLFF | TGTGCCAGCAGCCTTCAGGGAAATAATGAAAAACTGTTTTTT | few | TRBJ1-4 | TRBV5-6 | -
CAISGLAGVTLGHEQFF | TGTGCCATCAGCGGACTAGCGGGAGTCACGTTAGGCCATGAGCAGTTCTTC | - | TRBJ2-1 | TRBV10-3 | TRBD2
CASPRTQGHTEAFF | TGTGCCAGCCCTCGGACACAGGGCCACACTGAAGCTTTCTTT | - | TRBJ1-1 | TRBV6-4 | -
CASSSHIRVADQPQHF | TGTGCCAGCAGTTCGCACATCAGGGTAGCCGATCAGCCCCAGCATTTT | - | TRBJ1-5 | TRBV28 | -
CASSLPMDRGILEQYF | TGTGCCAGCAGCTTACCCATGGACAGGGGCATCTTGGAGCAGTACTTC | - | TRBJ2-7 | TRBV7-9 | TRBD1
CASSSIPSQPQHF | TGTGCCAGCAGTTCGATCCCTAGTCAGCCCCAGCATTTT | - | TRBJ1-5 | TRBV2 | -
CASSKTGNRYQPQHF | TGTGCCAGCAGCAAGACAGGGAATCGTTATCAGCCCCAGCATTTT | few | TRBJ1-5 | TRBV7-9 | TRBD1
CATSRGTLGPRGTEAFF | TGTGCCACCAGCAGGGGAACGTTAGGACCGCGGGGCACTGAAGCTTTCTTT | - | TRBJ1-1 | TRBV15 | -
CASSLEPTDWYGYTF | TGTGCCAGCAGCTTAGAGCCGACAGACTGGTATGGCTACACCTTC | - | TRBJ1-2 | TRBV11-2 | -
CASSPVFYEQYF | TGTGCCAGCAGTCCTGTTTTCTACGAGCAGTACTTC | - | TRBJ2-7 | TRBV28 | -
CASSREATSWGNTEAFF | TGTGCCAGCAGCCGAGAAGCGACATCCTGGGGGAACACTGAAGCTTTCTTT | - | TRBJ1-1 | TRBV9 | -
CASSARGYRAQETQYF | TGTGCCAGCAGTGCCCGGGGGTATAGGGCCCAAGAGACCCAGTACTTC | - | TRBJ2-5 | TRBV6-1 | -
CASSQGTGEQFF | TGCGCCAGCAGCCAAGGGACTGGTGAGCAGTTCTTC | once | TRBJ2-1 | TRBV4-1 | -
CASSAWGGNEKLFF | TGTGCCAGCAGTGCCTGGGGCGGAAATGAAAAACTGTTTTTT | - | TRBJ1-4 | TRBV6-4 | -
CASGLADEQFF | TGTGCCAGCGGGCTAGCGGATGAGCAGTTCTTC | - | TRBJ2-1 | TRBV6-6 | TRBD2
CASSPYRGNQPQHF | TGTGCCAGCAGCCCCTACAGGGGTAATCAGCCCCAGCATTTT | - | TRBJ1-5 | TRBV7-3 | TRBD1
CASSPPGTGLSGETQYF | TGTGCCAGCTCACCACCGGGGACGGGATTGTCAGGGGAGACCCAGTACTTC | - | TRBJ2-5 | TRBV18 | -
CASIKEEGSPLHF | TGTGCCAGCATTAAGGAGGAAGGGTCACCCCTCCACTTT | - | TRBJ1-6 | TRBV2 | -
CAISDYSIVGELFF | TGTGCCATCAGTGACTACTCTATAGTTGGGGAGCTGTTTTTT | - | TRBJ2-2 | TRBV10-3 | -